This T cell receptor beta chain was recovered during a study of cytomegalovirus exposure and HLA in healthy donors. Study-wide results and caveats: Per a later analysis, HLA-associated TCR beta chains showed more clonal expansion than other, equally common TCR beta chains.

Germline V gene lookup returns CDR1 LNHDA and CDR2 SQIVND (reference sequence). V was trimmed by 2 bases and J by 0 bases, leaving 5 bases between them. This CDR3 has 14 amino acids. Worth noting for this clone: Its antigen is undetermined.

The PCR made use of 60 Vbeta and 13 Jbeta primers. TCRdb keeps only in-frame clones here, not all; method: immunoSEQ multiplex PCR. Of hundreds of thousands of clones listed, 70% to 90% were seen once; the top ten hold 2.5% to 3.5%. This chain uses TRBV19 with TRBJ1-5; no reliable D call. Sequenced: PBMCs. The clonotype originates from a man in his thirties or forties in good health and CMV-seronegative. The CDR3 DNA sequence: TGTGCCAGTAGTATAAGGAGTAGCAATCAGCCCCAGCATTTT. It is translated as CASSIRSSNQPQHF.